This TCR beta chain was sequenced in a study of T-cell reconstitution after alpha-beta-depleted transplantation in children. Study results and limitations: For some patients, TCRbeta diversity was high at day 60 because of recipient T cells and thymic progenitors that survived. Newly produced T cells mostly provided counts and TCRbeta diversity after one year, as hyperexpanded clones declined. Expanded graft clones, several hundred of them, were reportedly the source of alpha-beta T cells about two months after transplant.

On this clonotype itself: What it binds is unknown.

The CDR3 has 15 residues. The V and J ends lost 3 bases and 4 bases, in that order; junction bases with no gene match: 7. Germline V gene lookup returns CDR1 SGDLS and CDR2 YYNGEE. For TCRbeta, the library was prepared with unique molecular identifiers. TCRdb reprocessed the PCR reads with MiXCR, giving one entry per CDR3 protein. This sample has over 150,000 distinct CDR3 sequences; 6.6% occur once, and the top ten carry about 6%. The TCR originated in a boy aged 2 to 9 with acute lymphoblastic leukemia, due to receive a stem cell transplant. This sequence joins TRBV9 and TRBJ2-3, with 8 nucleotides matching TRBD2. This material consisted of PBMCs, taken before TCRalphabeta/CD19-depleted stem cell transplant. The CDR3 region is CASSARGGPADTQYF. The CDR3 DNA reads TGTGCCAGCAGCGCACGGGGGGGCCCAGCAGATACGCAGTATTTT.